Sequencing of this T cell receptor (beta chain) was carried out in a study of technical replicates of blood from a handful of donors. The repertoire was sequenced with immunoSEQ multiplex PCR; TCRdb's copy has only in-frame clones and lacks some. The top ten clones hold over 2.5% of a sample with 55,000 to 75,000 clones, just under 95% of them seen once. The V end lost 10 bases, the J end lost 4 bases, and 11 bases lay between the germline ends. CDR3 size: 13 residues. Germline-derived CDR1 and CDR2 are MNHEY and SMNVEV (reference sequence). This sequence joins TRBV27 and TRBJ1-6; possibly TRBD1 for D (6 bases). The TCR sequence derives from a human donor in good health. Some clones in this sample may be carry-over from other donors' samples. The sample taken for sequencing was PBMCs. CDR3 in amino acids: CATGTKYNSPLHF. The CDR3 coding sequence is TGTGCCACCGGGACAAAATATAATTCACCCCTCCACTTT.